Each of the 9 T cell receptor beta chains below was sequenced from the same sample in a study of blood T cell repertoires in COVID-19. Using immunoSEQ multiplex PCR, the repertoire was profiled, and TCRdb retains in-frame clones only, with some absent. The sample holds 200,000 to 250,000 clones, around 90% seen once. The sequenced sample consisted of peripheral blood. All receptors come from a man aged 55 to 70 with COVID-19, enrolled during active disease.

The chain uses TRBV6-6 and TRBJ1-2; TRBD1 is a possible D gene (5 bases). Germline V gives CDR1 MNHNY, CDR2 SVGAGI (reference sequence). V dropped 0 bases and J dropped 14 bases, with 13 bases sitting between them. The CDR3 is 12 amino acids. The CDR3 spells CASSYSGRVPTF. The CDR3 DNA reads as TGTGCCAGCAGTTACTCTGGCAGGGTCCCTACCTTC.

V is TRBV4-2 and J is TRBJ2-7; D is possibly TRBD1 (8 bases). The ends were cut back, 5 bases at V and 5 bases at J, with 16 bases in the middle. This CDR3 spans 14 amino acids. Germline V gene lookup returns CDR1 LGHNA and CDR2 YNFKEQ. CDR3 region: CASSYDRGGNEQYF. The CDR3 DNA is TGTGCCAGCAGCTACGACAGGGGAGGGAACGAGCAGTACTTC.

The V gene is TRBV9, the J gene TRBJ2-2, with 9 bases that match TRBD1. Germline V CDR1 and CDR2: SGDLS, YYNGEE. V lost 3 bases and J lost 6; bases outside the gene matches: 6. CDR3 length: 15 amino acids. The CDR3 sequence is CASSADRGNPGELFF. Here the CDR3 DNA reads TGTGCCAGCAGCGCTGACAGGGGGAATCCCGGGGAGCTGTTTTTT.

The chain uses TRBV3-1 (or the pseudogene TRBV3-2) and TRBJ1-2; 8 nucleotides align to TRBD1. CDR1 is LGHDT and CDR2 is YNNKEL in the germline V gene (reference sequence). The V and J ends lost 3 bases and 2 bases, in that order; junction bases with no gene match: 2. The CDR3 sequence is 14 residues long. CDR3 amino acids: CASSHNRGNYGYTF. The CDR3, as DNA: TGTGCCAGCAGCCATAACAGGGGGAACTATGGCTACACCTTC.

This clone was observed a single time. The rearrangement links TRBV2 to TRBJ2-3; TRBD1 aligns across 9 bases. V shed 10 bases, J shed 4 bases, and the junction held 3 bases outside the gene matches. The CDR3 consists of 12 residues. The germline gives CDR1 SNHLY, CDR2 FYNNEI. Written as DNA, the CDR3 is TGTGCCACTAACAGGGGGCCAGATACGCAGTATTTT. Translated: CATNRGPDTQYF.

As concerns this clone: The junction differs from germline at one of its ends, possibly a read error. CDR3 amino acids: CASSLGGSNQPQHF. CDR3 nucleotide sequence: TGTGCCAGCAGCCTAGGCGGTAGCAATCAGCCCCAGCATTTT. The chain joins TRBV13 to TRBJ1-5; D gene unclear. CDR1 and CDR2 from the germline V gene are PRHDT and FYEKMQ (reference sequence). This CDR3 is 14 amino acids long.

The chain employs TRBV5-4 and TRBJ1-2, with D hard to call. This CDR3 region has 15 residues. V was trimmed by 0 bases and J by 1 base, leaving 10 bases between them. Germline values: CDR1 SGHNT, CDR2 YYREEE (reference sequence). CDR3 region: CASSLVTTRNYGYTF. Written as DNA, the CDR3 is TGTGCCAGCAGCTTGGTGACAACCCGTAACTATGGCTACACCTTC.

The chain links TRBV7-3 to TRBJ2-1; 8 bases are shared with TRBD2. The CDR3 is 16 amino acids. Germline CDR1 reads SGHTA; CDR2 reads FQGTGA. The J segment lost 0 bases and the V segment lost 5 bases, leaving 6 bases of the junction unmatched. CDR3 in amino acids: CASSISGGPSYNEQFF. CDR3 in DNA: TGTGCCAGCAGCATAAGCGGGGGCCCCTCCTACAATGAGCAGTTCTTC.

The chain couples TRBV28 to TRBJ1-5; TRBD1 matches 9 bases. The germline V gene has CDR1 MDHEN and CDR2 SYDVKM. This CDR3 has 14 residues. V shed 5 bases, J shed 6 bases, and the junction held 5 bases outside the gene matches. This chain's CDR3 is CASSQGQGGQPQHF. Written as DNA, the CDR3 is TGTGCCAGCAGTCAGGGACAGGGAGGTCAGCCCCAGCATTTT. Filled out from reference TRBV28 and TRBJ1-5, the complete variable domain reads DVKVTQSSRYLVKRTGEKVFLECVQDMDHENMFWYRQDPGLGLRLIYFSYDVKMKEKGDIPEGYSVSREKKERFSLILESASTNQTSMYLCASSQGQGGQPQHFGDGTRLSIL.